The 24 T cell receptor beta chains in this list originate from one sample, sequenced in a study of blood T cell repertoires in COVID-19. The repertoire was sequenced with immunoSEQ multiplex PCR; TCRdb's copy has only in-frame clones and lacks some. This sample carries about 160,000 clones, 81% of them seen once, and the ten largest clones take roughly 5%. The sample was PBMCs or T cells enriched from blood (not recorded which). These TCRs come from a woman in her thirties or forties with acute COVID-19.

The chain employs TRBV4-1 and TRBJ1-5; D is undetermined. Germline V CDR1 and CDR2: MGHRA, YSYEKL. The V and J ends lost 0 bases and 7 bases respectively, with 16 bases between them. This CDR3 comprises 16 residues. The CDR3 DNA reads as TGCGCCAGCAGCCAAGATTGGCAGGCTAAGAACCAGCCCCAGCATTTT. Amino acids: CASSQDWQAKNQPQHF.

The J gene is TRBJ2-7, the V gene TRBV30; D might be TRBD2 (6 bases). The CDR3 covers 14 residues. Germline CDR1 reads GTSNPN; CDR2 reads SVGIG (reference sequence). The V end was cut by 2 bases, the J end by 4 bases, with 15 bases between. CDR3 nucleotides: TGTGCCTGGAGTCCGGGGACTCCGTCGTACGAGCAGTACTTC. Translating gives CAWSPGTPSYEQYF.

The chain links TRBV5-1 to TRBJ1-2; D is unclear. The CDR3 is made up of 12 amino acids. Trimming took off 4 bases at V and 4 bases at J, with 8 bases between the two ends. The germline V gene has CDR1 SGHRS and CDR2 YFSETQ. The CDR3: CASSPAGYGYTF. DNA for the CDR3: TGCGCCAGCAGCCCTGCCGGCTATGGCTACACCTTC.

The rearrangement joins TRBV5-6 to TRBJ1-2, with 8 nucleotides matching TRBD1. This CDR3 comprises 15 residues. Germline-derived CDR1 and CDR2 are SGHDT and YYEEEE. The V gene end was trimmed by 1 base and the J gene end by 4 bases; junction bases not matched to a gene: 6. The CDR3, as DNA: TGTGCCAGCAGCTTGCCCGGACAGGGCCTCTATGGCTACACCTTC. Translating it yields CASSLPGQGLYGYTF.

CDR3 loop: CASSTQRRVIRAGAYNEQFF. The CDR3, as DNA: TGTGCCAGCAGTACACAACGAAGGGTAATTAGGGCGGGAGCTTACAATGAGCAGTTCTTC. This chain links TRBV2 with TRBJ2-1; TRBD2 aligns across 7 bases. This CDR3 comprises 20 residues. V gave up 5 bases and J gave up 4 bases; unmatched junction bases: 23. Germline V CDR1 and CDR2: SNHLY, FYNNEI.

The chain links TRBV19 to TRBJ2-3; D possibly corresponds to TRBD2 (6 bases). The length of the CDR3 is 15 residues. Germline CDR1 LNHDA, CDR2 SQIVND (reference sequence). Trimming cost V 6 bases and J 0 bases, with 13 bases left between them. CDR3 DNA: TGTGCCAGTAGCGCCGTAGCGGCTAGCACAGATACGCAGTATTTT. Its translation is CASSAVAASTDTQYF.

CDR3 in amino acids: CATSRTRTGGETQYF. The DNA for the CDR3 is TGTGCCACCAGCCGGACCCGGACGGGGGGAGAGACCCAGTACTTC. The chain recombines TRBV24-1 with TRBJ2-5, with 7 bases fitting TRBD2. The CDR3 sequence is 15 residues long. J was trimmed by 4 bases and V by 7 bases; bases with no gene match: 11. Per the germline V gene, CDR1 is KGHDR and CDR2 is SFDVKD.

The gene calls are TRBV9 and TRBJ2-7; 8 bases are shared with TRBD2. The junction had 21 bases not matched to a gene; V was cut back by 4 bases and J by 12 bases. The CDR3 has 16 residues. In germline, CDR1 is SGDLS, CDR2 YYNGEE. CDR3 in amino acids: CASSPRGGSPDKCRYF. In nucleotides, the CDR3 is TGTGCCAGCAGCCCTCGGGGGGGGAGTCCAGATAAGTGTCGGTACTTC.

The rearrangement joins TRBV15 to TRBJ2-5; 7 nucleotides agree with TRBD1. The CDR3 consists of 17 residues. Germline V gives CDR1 LNHNV, CDR2 YYDKDF (reference sequence). J was trimmed by 5 bases and V by 3 bases; bases with no gene match: 15. CDR3: CATSSYNDRVSEETQYF. The CDR3 DNA reads TGTGCCACCAGCAGCTACAACGACAGGGTATCGGAGGAGACCCAGTACTTC.

The V call is TRBV3-1 (or the pseudogene TRBV3-2), the J call TRBJ2-2; D not certain. The ends were cut back, 3 bases at V and 6 bases at J, with 5 bases in the middle. This CDR3 has 12 residues. Per the germline V gene, CDR1 is LGHDT and CDR2 is YNNKEL (reference sequence). This CDR3 reads CASSQTAGELFF. CDR3 sequence (DNA): TGTGCCAGCAGCCAGACTGCCGGGGAGCTGTTTTTT.

The V gene is TRBV6-1, the J gene TRBJ1-3; no definite D call. CDR3 length: 16 residues. The V gene's germline CDR1 is MNHNS and CDR2 SASEGT. Trimming cost V 4 bases and J 0 bases, with 13 bases left between them. CDR3 loop: CASSVAGRSSGNTIYF. CDR3 in DNA: TGTGCCAGCAGTGTGGCGGGCCGGAGCTCTGGAAACACCATATATTTT.

The rearrangement links TRBV6-1 to TRBJ1-2, with no clear D. The CDR3 sequence is 15 residues long. Germline V CDR1 and CDR2: MNHNS, SASEGT. The germline V and J ends were trimmed by 2 bases and 0 bases, with 10 bases remaining between them. The CDR3 region has the DNA TGTGCCAGCAGTGAAATGGCAGAAACTAACTATGGCTACACCTTC. It yields the protein CASSEMAETNYGYTF.

V gene TRBV12-5 combines with J gene TRBJ1-3; D is undetermined. Germline assignment: CDR1 LGHNT and CDR2 FRNRAP. This CDR3 comprises 13 residues. V lost 8 bases and J lost 2, with 10 bases in between. The CDR3 protein is CASISRAGNTIYF. The CDR3 nucleotides read TGTGCTAGTATAAGTAGAGCTGGAAACACCATATATTTT.

This chain joins TRBV9 and TRBJ1-6; D may be TRBD1 (5 bases). V shed 4 bases and J shed 7 bases, with 12 bases lying between them. The CDR3 is 14 amino acids. Germline V gene data show CDR1 as SGDLS and CDR2 as YYNGEE. The CDR3 here is CASSLDRMNSPLHF. The CDR3 coding sequence is TGTGCCAGCAGCCTTGACAGAATGAATTCACCCCTCCACTTT.

The chain has TRBV19 and TRBJ2-1; TRBD2 matches 10 bases. V shed 1 base, J shed 15 bases, and the junction held 9 bases outside the gene matches. The CDR3 has 14 amino acids. Germline V gene sequence: CDR1 LNHDA, CDR2 SQIVND (reference sequence). CDR3 in DNA: TGTGCCAGTAGTATAGTCCTAGCGGGAGCTCCGGGGTTCTTC. It specifies CASSIVLAGAPGFF.

The chain employs TRBV19 and TRBJ1-2, with 9 bases fitting TRBD1. This CDR3 is 13 amino acids long. With V trimmed by 9 bases and J by 5 bases, 7 bases remained unmatched. CDR1 and CDR2 from the germline V gene are LNHDA and SQIVND (reference sequence). CDR3 in amino acids: CASSDRGRYGYTF. The CDR3 DNA is TGTGCCAGCTCGGACAGGGGTCGGTATGGCTACACCTTC.

The chain has TRBV27 and TRBJ1-1, with D perhaps TRBD1 (5 bases). Trimming left V 2 bases short and J 11 bases short, with 21 bases between. This CDR3 comprises 15 residues. Germline lookup yields CDR1 MNHEY and CDR2 SMNVEV (reference sequence). This chain's CDR3 is CASSLSSSRVESAFF. The CDR3 DNA is TGTGCCAGCAGTTTAAGTTCCAGCAGGGTAGAGTCGGCTTTCTTT.

V gene TRBV19 combines with J gene TRBJ1-1; D unclear. The CDR3 is 13 amino acids. Looked up from germline, CDR1 is LNHDA and CDR2 is SQIVND (reference sequence). V shed 6 bases and J shed 1 base, with 9 bases lying between them. CDR3 region: CASREGPNTEAFF. CDR3 DNA sequence: TGTGCCAGTAGAGAGGGCCCGAACACTGAAGCTTTCTTT.

This clone has more than one count but fewer than ten. V usage is TRBV30 and J usage is TRBJ2-3, with D tentatively TRBD2 (5 bases). Germline CDR1 is GTSNPN and CDR2 is SVGIG (reference sequence). With 3 bases removed from V and 11 bases from J, the gap between germline ends came to 15 bases. This CDR3 spans 12 amino acids. The CDR3 DNA is TGTGCCTGGAGCGAACCCCGGGGTGGGCAGTATTTT. The encoded protein is CAWSEPRGGQYF.

V and J are TRBV7-3 and TRBJ2-5, with D perhaps matching TRBD1 (6 bases). CDR1 and CDR2 (germline): SGHTA, FQGTGA. This CDR3 has 13 amino acids. Trimming shortened V by 6 bases and J by 2 bases, and 10 bases separated the two germline ends. The DNA for the CDR3 is TGTGCCAGCAGTGAAGGGGGACAAGAGACCCAGTACTTC. Translated, it gives CASSEGGQETQYF.

This rearrangement joins TRBV7-8 to TRBJ2-1, with D possibly being TRBD2 (5 bases). Trimming shortened V by 4 bases and J by 0 bases, and 13 bases separated the two germline ends. This CDR3 has 16 residues. The V gene's germline CDR1 is SGHVS and CDR2 FQNEAQ. The chain's CDR3 is CASSSGRAISYNEQFF. The CDR3, as DNA: TGTGCCAGCAGCTCCGGGCGGGCCATCTCCTACAATGAGCAGTTCTTC.

The genes are TRBV5-6 and TRBJ2-3, with 9 nucleotides matching TRBD2. Germline trimming cut 3 bases from V and 1 base from J; bases unmatched to any gene: 6. This CDR3 is built from 16 residues. Germline V CDR1 and CDR2: SGHDT, YYEEEE. The CDR3 spells CASSSIAGVGTDTQYF. In nucleotides, the CDR3 is TGTGCCAGCAGCTCGATAGCGGGAGTTGGCACAGATACGCAGTATTTT.

V usage is TRBV20-1 and J usage is TRBJ2-2; D gene uncertain. V was shortened by 3 bases and J by 6 bases, with 5 bases between the two germline ends. The CDR3 runs 11 residues. Germline V gene lookup returns CDR1 DFQATT and CDR2 SNEGSKA (reference sequence). For the CDR3, the DNA is TGCAGTGCTAGCCGGGCCGGGGAGCTGTTTTTT. Translating gives CSASRAGELFF.

The chain is built from TRBV9 and TRBJ1-3; D call uncertain. The germline gives CDR1 SGDLS, CDR2 YYNGEE. The V and J ends lost 3 bases and 0 bases respectively, with 10 bases between them. There are 15 residues in the CDR3. This chain's CDR3 is CASSALGGSGNTIYF. The CDR3 DNA follows: TGTGCCAGCAGCGCCCTCGGCGGCTCTGGAAACACCATATATTTT. Looking up the rest from reference TRBV9 and TRBJ1-3 gives the full variable domain: DSGVTQTPKHLITATGQRVTLRCSPRSGDLSVYWYQQSLDQGLQFLIQYYNGEERAKGNILERFSAQQFPDLHSELNLSSLELGDSALYFCASSALGGSGNTIYFGEGSWLTVV.